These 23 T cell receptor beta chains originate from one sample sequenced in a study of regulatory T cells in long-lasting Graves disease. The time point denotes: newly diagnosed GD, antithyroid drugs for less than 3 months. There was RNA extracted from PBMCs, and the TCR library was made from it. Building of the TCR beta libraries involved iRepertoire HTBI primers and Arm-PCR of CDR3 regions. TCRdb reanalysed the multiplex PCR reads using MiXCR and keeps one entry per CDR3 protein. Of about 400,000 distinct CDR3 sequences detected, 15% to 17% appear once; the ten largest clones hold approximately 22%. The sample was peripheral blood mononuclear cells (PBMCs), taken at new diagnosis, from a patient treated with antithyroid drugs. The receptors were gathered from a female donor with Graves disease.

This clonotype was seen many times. In nucleotides, the CDR3 is TGTGCCTGGAGTGTTGGGATTAGCAGCTACGAGCAGTACTTC. This encodes CAWSVGISSYEQYF. The J gene is TRBJ2-7, the V gene TRBV30; the D is unclear. Per the germline V gene, CDR1 is GTSNPN and CDR2 is SVGIG (reference sequence). V was clipped by 0 bases and J by 3 bases, with 12 bases between them. This CDR3 has 14 residues.

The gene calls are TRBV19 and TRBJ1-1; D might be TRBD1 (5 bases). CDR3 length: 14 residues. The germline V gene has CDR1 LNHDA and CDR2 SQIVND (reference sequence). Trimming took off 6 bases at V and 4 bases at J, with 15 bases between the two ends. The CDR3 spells CASRGGGGGTEAFF. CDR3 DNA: TGTGCCAGTAGGGGGGGGGGAGGAGGCACTGAAGCTTTCTTT.

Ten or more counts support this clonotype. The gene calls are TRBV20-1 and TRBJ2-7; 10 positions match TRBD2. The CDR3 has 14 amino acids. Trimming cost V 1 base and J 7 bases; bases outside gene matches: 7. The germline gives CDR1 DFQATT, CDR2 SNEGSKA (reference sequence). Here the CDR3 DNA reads TGCAGTGCTAGAGTGCTAGCGGGAGTACAAGAGCAGTACTTC. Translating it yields CSARVLAGVQEQYF.

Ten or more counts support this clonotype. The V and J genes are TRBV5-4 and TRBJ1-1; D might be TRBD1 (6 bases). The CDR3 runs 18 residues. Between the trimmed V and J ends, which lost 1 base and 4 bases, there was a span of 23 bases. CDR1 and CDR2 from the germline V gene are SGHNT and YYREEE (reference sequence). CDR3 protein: CASSLFRIDRFFSTEAFF. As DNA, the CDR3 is TGTGCCAGCAGCTTGTTCCGAATTGACAGGTTTTTTAGCACTGAAGCTTTCTTT.

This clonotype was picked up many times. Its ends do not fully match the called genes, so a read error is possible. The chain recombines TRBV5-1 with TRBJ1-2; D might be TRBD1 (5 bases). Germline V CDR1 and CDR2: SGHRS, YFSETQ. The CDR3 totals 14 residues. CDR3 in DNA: TGTGCCAGCAGTTTATCCGGGCAGGGTGGGGGCTACACCTTC. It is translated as CASSLSGQGGGYTF.

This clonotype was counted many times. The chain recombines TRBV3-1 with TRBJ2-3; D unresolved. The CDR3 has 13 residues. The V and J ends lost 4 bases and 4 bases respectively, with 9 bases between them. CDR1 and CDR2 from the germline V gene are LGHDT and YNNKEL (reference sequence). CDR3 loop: CASSPIRADTQYF. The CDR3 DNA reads TGTGCCAGCAGCCCGATCCGGGCAGATACGCAGTATTTT.

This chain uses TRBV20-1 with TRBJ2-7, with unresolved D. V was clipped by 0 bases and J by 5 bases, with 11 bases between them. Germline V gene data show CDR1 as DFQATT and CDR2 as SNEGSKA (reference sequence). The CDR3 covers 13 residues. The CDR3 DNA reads TGCAGTGCTAGAGAACCGTCTCGTGACGAGCAGTACTTC. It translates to CSAREPSRDEQYF.

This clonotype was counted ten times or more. The CDR3 DNA follows: TGTGCCAGTCACCCAGGGGACTCCCGCTCTGGGGCCAACGTCCTGACTTTC. This translates into CASHPGDSRSGANVLTF. This chain links TRBV4-2 with TRBJ2-6; D tentatively fits TRBD1 or TRBD2 (6 bases each). The V gene lost 9 bases and the J gene lost 0 bases, with 18 bases spanning the gap. CDR1 is LGHNA, CDR2 YNFKEQ, per germline. CDR3 length: 17 residues.

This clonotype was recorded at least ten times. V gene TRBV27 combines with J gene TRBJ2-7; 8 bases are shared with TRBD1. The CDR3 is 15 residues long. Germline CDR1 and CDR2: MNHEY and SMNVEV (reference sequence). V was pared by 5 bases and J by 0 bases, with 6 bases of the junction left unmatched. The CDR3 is CASSRQGSSSYEQYF. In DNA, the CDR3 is TGTGCCAGCAGTCGACAGGGGTCAAGCTCCTACGAGCAGTACTTC.

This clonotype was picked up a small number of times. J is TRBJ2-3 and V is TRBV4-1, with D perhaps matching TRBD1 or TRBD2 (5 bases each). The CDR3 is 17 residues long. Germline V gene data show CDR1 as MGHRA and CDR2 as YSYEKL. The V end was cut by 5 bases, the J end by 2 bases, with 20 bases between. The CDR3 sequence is CASSGSRDGDLTDTQYF. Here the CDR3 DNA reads TGCGCCAGCAGCGGCAGCCGGGACGGAGACCTCACAGATACGCAGTATTTT.

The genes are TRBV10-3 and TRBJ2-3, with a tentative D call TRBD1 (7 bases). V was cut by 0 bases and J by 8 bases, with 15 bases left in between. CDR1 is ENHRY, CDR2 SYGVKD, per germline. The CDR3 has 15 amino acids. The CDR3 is CAISESSGGQSTQYF. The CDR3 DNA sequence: TGTGCCATCAGTGAGTCGTCCGGGGGACAGTCTACGCAGTATTTT.

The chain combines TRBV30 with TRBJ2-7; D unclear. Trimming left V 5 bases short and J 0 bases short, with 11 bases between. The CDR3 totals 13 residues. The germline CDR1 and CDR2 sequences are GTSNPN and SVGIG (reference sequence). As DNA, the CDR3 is TGTGCCTGGCGGTCCACGATCTCCTACGAGCAGTACTTC. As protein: CAWRSTISYEQYF.

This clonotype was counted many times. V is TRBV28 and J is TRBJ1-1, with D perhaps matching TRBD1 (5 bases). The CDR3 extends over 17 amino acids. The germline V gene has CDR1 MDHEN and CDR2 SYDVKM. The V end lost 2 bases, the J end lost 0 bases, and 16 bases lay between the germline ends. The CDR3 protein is CASSLALPGRLNTEAFF. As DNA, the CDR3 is TGTGCCAGCAGTTTAGCTCTCCCGGGACGTCTGAACACTGAAGCTTTCTTT.

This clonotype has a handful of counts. CDR3 sequence reads: CASSYLGPNYGYTF. CDR3 coding DNA: TGTGCCAGCAGTTATTTAGGGCCGAATTATGGCTACACCTTC. This chain links TRBV6-5 with TRBJ1-2, with D uncertain. This CDR3 is 14 amino acids long. Trimming left V 3 bases short and J 5 bases short, with 13 bases between. In germline, CDR1 is MNHEY, CDR2 SVGAGI.

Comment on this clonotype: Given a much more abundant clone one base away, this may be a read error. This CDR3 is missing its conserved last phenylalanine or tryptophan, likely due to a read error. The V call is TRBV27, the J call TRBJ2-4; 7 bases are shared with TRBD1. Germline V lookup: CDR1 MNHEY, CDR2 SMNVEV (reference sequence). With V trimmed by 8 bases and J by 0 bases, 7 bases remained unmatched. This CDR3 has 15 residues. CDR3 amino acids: CASSNRGLAKNIQYS. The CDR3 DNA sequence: TGTGCCAGCTCCAACAGGGGCCTAGCCAAAAACATTCAGTACTCC.

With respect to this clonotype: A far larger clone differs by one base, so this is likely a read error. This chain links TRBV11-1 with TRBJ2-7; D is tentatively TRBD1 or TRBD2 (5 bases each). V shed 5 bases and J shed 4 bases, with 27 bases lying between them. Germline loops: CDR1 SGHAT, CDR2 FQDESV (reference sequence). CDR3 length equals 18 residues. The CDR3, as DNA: TGTGCCAGCAGCGATTGGGGGAACGTCGGGCCAGGGAAATACGAGCAGTACTTC. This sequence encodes CASSDWGNVGPGKYEQYF.

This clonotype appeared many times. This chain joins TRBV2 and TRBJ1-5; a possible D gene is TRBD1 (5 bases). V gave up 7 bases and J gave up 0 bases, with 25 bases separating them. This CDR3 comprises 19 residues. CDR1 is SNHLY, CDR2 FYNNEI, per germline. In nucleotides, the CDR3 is TGTGCCAGCACTCGCCACGTGGGGAGGGACCGGTATAGCAATCAGCCCCAGCATTTT. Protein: CASTRHVGRDRYSNQPQHF.

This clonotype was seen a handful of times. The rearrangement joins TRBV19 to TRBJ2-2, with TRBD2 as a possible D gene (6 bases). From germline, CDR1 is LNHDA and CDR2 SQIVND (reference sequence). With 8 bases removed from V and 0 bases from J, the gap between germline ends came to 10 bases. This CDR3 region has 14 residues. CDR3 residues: CASRWRANTGELFF. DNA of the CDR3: TGTGCCAGTCGGTGGAGGGCGAACACCGGGGAGCTGTTTTTT.

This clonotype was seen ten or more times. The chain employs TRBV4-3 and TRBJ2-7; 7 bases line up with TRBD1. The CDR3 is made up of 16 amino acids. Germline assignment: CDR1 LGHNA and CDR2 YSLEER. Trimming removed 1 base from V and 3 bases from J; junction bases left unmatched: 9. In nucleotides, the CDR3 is TGCGCCAGCAGCCAAGCCCGAAAGGGGGCCGTCTACGAGCAGTACTTC. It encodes CASSQARKGAVYEQYF.

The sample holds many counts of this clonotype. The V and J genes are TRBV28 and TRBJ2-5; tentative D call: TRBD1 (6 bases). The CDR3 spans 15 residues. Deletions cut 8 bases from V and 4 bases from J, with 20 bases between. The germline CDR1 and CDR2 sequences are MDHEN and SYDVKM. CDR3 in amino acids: CASALTTGSRETQYF. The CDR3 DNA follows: TGTGCCAGCGCATTGACAACAGGGAGTCGAGAGACCCAGTACTTC. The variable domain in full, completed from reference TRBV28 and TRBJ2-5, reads DVKVTQSSRYLVKRTGEKVFLECVQDMDHENMFWYRQDPGLGLRLIYFSYDVKMKEKGDIPEGYSVSREKKERFSLILESASTNQTSMYLCASALTTGSRETQYFGPGTRLLVL.

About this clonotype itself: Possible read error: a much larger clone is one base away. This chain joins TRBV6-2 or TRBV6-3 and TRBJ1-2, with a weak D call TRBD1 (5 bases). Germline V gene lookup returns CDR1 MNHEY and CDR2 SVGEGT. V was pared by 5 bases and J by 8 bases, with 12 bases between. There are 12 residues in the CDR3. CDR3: CASSDDSRGYTF. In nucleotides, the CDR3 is TGTGCCAGCAGTGATGACAGTAGGGGCTACACCTTC.

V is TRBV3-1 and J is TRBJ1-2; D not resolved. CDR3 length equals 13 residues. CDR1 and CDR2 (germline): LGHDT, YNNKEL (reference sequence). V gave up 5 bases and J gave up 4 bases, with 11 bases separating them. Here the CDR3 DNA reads TGTGCCAGCAGCATCAGGAGTCTCTATGGCTACACCTTC. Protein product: CASSIRSLYGYTF.

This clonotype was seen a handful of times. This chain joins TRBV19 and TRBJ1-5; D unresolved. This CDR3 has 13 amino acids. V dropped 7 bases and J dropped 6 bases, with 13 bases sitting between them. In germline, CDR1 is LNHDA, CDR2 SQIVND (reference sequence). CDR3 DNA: TGTGCCAGTACTCTTCTAGATGGTCAGCCCCAGCATTTT. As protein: CASTLLDGQPQHF.